This T cell receptor (beta chain) was identified in a study of response to subunit inactivated influenza vaccine (dated by TCRdb to 2016 to 2019). Some background on the complete study: The study used deep quantitative T cell receptor repertoire profiling to track responses to a trivalent subunit inactivated influenza vaccine. What the research found in general, with its limitations: The authors suggested that each seasonal influenza vaccination may recruit only a limited number of new T cells.

As to this clonotype: Which antigen it targets is not known. Qualities for individual bases were not recorded, and no much larger clone is one base off.

The meaning of the sample's time point label: 45 to 50 days after influenza vaccine administration. Receptor libraries were prepared by RT-PCR. The reads were generated on an Illumina HiSeq 2500. TCRdb reprocessed the public reads (quality trimming at Q25 with fastp, clone calling with MiXCR) and kept in-frame beta chains. Each CDR3 protein appears once, grouped with its most common genes and DNA. For this sample the table gives under 200,000 distinct CDR3 sequences, of which 11% were detected only once. In total, the top ten clones hold 9.5% to 15% of the sample. The sample here was non-naive T cells sorted from PBMCs, taken about 40 days after vaccination. The cell subset or site tag for this specimen amounts to: memory T cell fraction. This sequence originates from a man in his fifties who received an inactivated influenza vaccine. Donor details come from another sample of the same person, matched by shared clones.

CDR3 protein: CASSLYPRDRWGEQFF. The DNA sequence reads TGTGCCAGCAGCTTGTATCCCCGGGACAGGTGGGGTGAGCAGTTCTTC. The chain uses TRBV5-7 and TRBJ2-1; TRBD1 agrees with 8 junctional bases. TRBV5-7 is treated as an ORF (open reading frame) with a function not yet certain. The CDR3 holds 16 amino acids from the cysteine to the phenylalanine. The DNA shown is the 48-base CDR3, in frame from base 1. Trimming leaves V shorter by 1 base and J shorter by 9 bases, with the junction holding 12 bases beyond the gene matches.